This T cell receptor beta chain was sequenced in a study of cytomegalovirus exposure and HLA in healthy donors. Study-wide results and caveats: In vitro assays verified that a few CMV-associated chains recognized CMV antigens specifically. Most observed TCR sequences were rare, whereas some public TCRs were detected in many donors.

Comment on this clone: What it binds is unknown.

TCRdb's copy holds only in-frame clones and misses some; the assay was immunoSEQ multiplex PCR. The table lists 150,000 to 200,000 clones, 90% to 97% of them singletons. The CDR3 covers 12 residues. Per germline, CDR1 SGHAT and CDR2 FQNNGV. The germline V and J ends were trimmed by 5 bases and 5 bases, with 10 bases remaining between them. The V and J genes are TRBV11-2 and TRBJ2-7; D is perhaps TRBD1 (5 bases). Sequencing input: PBMCs. This TCR derives from a woman aged 18 to 35 in good health and CMV-seronegative. CDR3 region: CASSHQGHEQYF. DNA for the CDR3: TGTGCCAGCAGCCATCAGGGCCACGAGCAGTACTTC.